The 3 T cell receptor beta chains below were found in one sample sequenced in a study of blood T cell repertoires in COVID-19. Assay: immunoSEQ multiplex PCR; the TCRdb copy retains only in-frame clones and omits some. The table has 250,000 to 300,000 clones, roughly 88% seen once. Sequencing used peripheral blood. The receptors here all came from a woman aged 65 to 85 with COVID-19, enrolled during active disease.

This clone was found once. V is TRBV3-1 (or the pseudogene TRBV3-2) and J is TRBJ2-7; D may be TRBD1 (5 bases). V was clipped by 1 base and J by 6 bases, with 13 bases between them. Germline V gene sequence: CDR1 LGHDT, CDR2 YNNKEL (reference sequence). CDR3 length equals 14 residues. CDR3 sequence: CASSQGQLRTEQYF. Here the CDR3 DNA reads TGTGCCAGCAGCCAAGGACAGTTACGGACCGAGCAGTACTTC.

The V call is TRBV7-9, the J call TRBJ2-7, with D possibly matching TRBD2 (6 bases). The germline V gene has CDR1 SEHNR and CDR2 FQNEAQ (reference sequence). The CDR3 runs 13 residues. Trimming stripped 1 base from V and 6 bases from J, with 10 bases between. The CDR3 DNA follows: TGTGCCAGCAGCTTAGTTGAGGGACTCGAGCAGTACTTC. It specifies CASSLVEGLEQYF.

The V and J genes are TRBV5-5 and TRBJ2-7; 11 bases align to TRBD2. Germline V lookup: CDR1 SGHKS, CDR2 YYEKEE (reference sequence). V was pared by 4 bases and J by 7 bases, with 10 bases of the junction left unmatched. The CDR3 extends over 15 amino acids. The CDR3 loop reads CASSAQLAGAGEQYF. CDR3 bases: TGTGCCAGCAGCGCCCAACTAGCGGGAGCTGGAGAGCAGTACTTC.